The 27 T cell receptor beta chains in this list originate from one sample, sequenced in a study of CD8+ T cells in alopecia areata. Treatment: oral pan-JAK inhibitor, 5-10 mg twice daily. RNA was isolated and reverse transcribed to cDNA, the sequencing template. Using immunoSEQ multiplex PCR, the repertoire was profiled, and TCRdb retains in-frame clones only, with some absent. The sample yields 140,000 to 150,000 clones, 50% to 65% seen once. Sequencing used CD8+ T cells sorted from blood, obtained at week 4, from a patient treated with tofacitinib. The receptors were sampled from a human donor with alopecia areata.

This rearrangement joins TRBV27 to TRBJ1-2, with a tentative D call TRBD1 (5 bases). The CDR3 extends over 13 amino acids. From germline, CDR1 is MNHEY and CDR2 SMNVEV (reference sequence). The V end lost 5 bases, the J end lost 7 bases, and 14 bases lay between the germline ends. In DNA form, the CDR3 reads TGTGCCAGCAGTGCCCGCGAGGGGCCTGGCTACACCTTC. Its protein product is CASSAREGPGYTF.

The rearrangement uses TRBV18 and TRBJ1-5, with D hard to call. This CDR3 has 16 residues. The V gene lost 2 bases and the J gene lost 0 bases, with 11 bases spanning the gap. Per germline, CDR1 KGHSH and CDR2 LQKENI. The CDR3 reads CASSPKARYSNQPQHF. DNA of the CDR3: TGTGCCAGCTCACCAAAGGCACGCTATAGCAATCAGCCCCAGCATTTT.

This clone was seen only a few times. The chain uses TRBV7-9 and TRBJ1-5, with a weak D call TRBD1 (6 bases). CDR1 is SEHNR and CDR2 is FQNEAQ in the germline V gene (reference sequence). This CDR3 region has 15 residues. The V end lost 1 base, the J end lost 1 base, and 8 bases lay between the germline ends. The CDR3 spells CASSLGGGSNQPQHF. The CDR3 bases are TGTGCCAGCAGCTTAGGAGGGGGGAGCAATCAGCCCCAGCATTTT.

The V and J genes are TRBV30 and TRBJ2-5; possible D gene TRBD2, 5 bases. V lost 3 bases and J lost 2, with 13 bases in between. CDR1 is GTSNPN and CDR2 is SVGIG in the germline V gene (reference sequence). This CDR3 has 14 residues. CDR3 loop: CAWSTLPGQETQYF. The DNA of the CDR3 is TGTGCCTGGAGCACCCTCCCGGGGCAAGAGACCCAGTACTTC.

A few counts support this clone. The V call is TRBV6-5, the J call TRBJ1-5, with 8 bases lining up with TRBD1. The CDR3 runs to 15 residues. Germline V gives CDR1 MNHEY, CDR2 SVGAGI. Losses at the gene ends were 4 bases for V and 4 bases for J; bases not matched to a gene: 6. The CDR3 DNA reads TGTGCCAGCAGTTTAGATCAGGGGGCAAATCAGCCCCAGCATTTT. It translates to CASSLDQGANQPQHF.

This chain connects TRBV12-5 to TRBJ1-1; 7 bases are shared with TRBD1. Losses at the gene ends were 0 bases for V and 5 bases for J; bases not matched to a gene: 6. Germline V lookup: CDR1 LGHNT, CDR2 FRNRAP. The CDR3 sequence is 15 residues long. The CDR3 region has the DNA TGTGCTAGTGGTTTGGTACCCTCGACAGGGACTGAAGCTTTCTTT. Protein: CASGLVPSTGTEAFF.

This clone was seen more than once but under ten times. This chain links TRBV4-2 with TRBJ2-3; no definite D call. Deletions cut 1 base from V and 0 bases from J, with 11 bases between. CDR1 is LGHNA and CDR2 is YNFKEQ in the germline V gene. CDR3 length equals 16 residues. The CDR3 loop reads CASSQGPAVSTDTQYF. The CDR3 nucleotides are TGTGCCAGCAGCCAAGGCCCAGCCGTTAGCACAGATACGCAGTATTTT.

The rearrangement joins TRBV29-1 to TRBJ2-7, with D maybe TRBD2 (6 bases). Trimming took 3 bases from V and 8 from J, leaving 17 bases between them. Germline V gene lookup returns CDR1 SQVTM and CDR2 ANQGSEA. This CDR3 is 13 amino acids long. For the CDR3, the DNA is TGCAGCGTTGAGCAAGGGGAGGAAAGTAAGCAGTACTTC. Translated: CSVEQGEESKQYF.

V and J are TRBV4-3 and TRBJ1-1, with D uncertain. From germline, CDR1 is LGHNA and CDR2 YSLEER. The CDR3 extends over 14 amino acids. V lost 0 bases and J 1 base, leaving 6 bases between the germline ends. In DNA, the CDR3 is TGCGCCAGCAGCCAAGATTGGAAGAACACTGAAGCTTTCTTT. Protein sequence: CASSQDWKNTEAFF.

This chain joins TRBV5-4 and TRBJ2-2; D call uncertain. Between the trimmed V and J ends, which lost 4 bases and 6 bases, there was a span of 7 bases. CDR3 length: 12 amino acids. CDR1 SGHNT and CDR2 YYREEE come from the germline V gene (reference sequence). CDR3 coding DNA: TGTGCCAGCAGCGAGAGCCCCGGGGAGCTGTTTTTT. Amino acids: CASSESPGELFF.

This chain joins TRBV13 and TRBJ2-5; D is possibly TRBD1 or TRBD2 (7 bases each). CDR3 length: 14 residues. Trimming stripped 5 bases from V and 4 bases from J, with 14 bases between. Looked up from germline, CDR1 is PRHDT and CDR2 is FYEKMQ (reference sequence). The CDR3 sequence: CASSPGGARETQYF. CDR3 DNA sequence: TGTGCCAGCAGCCCAGGGGGGGCTAGAGAGACCCAGTACTTC. The full variable domain, completed using reference TRBV13 and TRBJ2-5, is AAGVIQSPRHLIKEKRETATLKCYPIPRHDTVYWYQQGPGQDPQFLISFYEKMQSDKGSIPDRFSAQQFSDYHSELNMSSLELGDSALYFCASSPGGARETQYFGPGTRLLVL.

The CDR3 sequence: CASSVLFSGASYNEQFF. The CDR3 region has the DNA TGTGCCAGCAGCGTACTCTTTAGCGGGGCCTCCTACAATGAGCAGTTCTTC. J is TRBJ2-1 and V is TRBV9; 8 nucleotides agree with TRBD2. CDR1 and CDR2 from the germline V gene are SGDLS and YYNGEE. The CDR3 is 17 residues long. With V trimmed by 1 base and J by 0 bases, 6 bases remained unmatched.

This clone was counted once. The chain combines TRBV9 with TRBJ2-2; D unresolved. Trimming pared 1 base from V and 4 bases from J, leaving 2 bases between. The CDR3 totals 12 residues. Germline V gene data show CDR1 as SGDLS and CDR2 as YYNGEE. The CDR3 DNA reads as TGTGCCAGCAGCGTAAGCACCGGGGAGCTGTTTTTT. Protein sequence: CASSVSTGELFF.

This clone was counted a few times. The chain couples TRBV29-1 to TRBJ2-7; the D is unclear. The ends were cut back, 1 base at V and 0 bases at J, with 7 bases in the middle. Germline-derived CDR1 and CDR2 are SQVTM and ANQGSEA. The CDR3 contains 13 residues. In nucleotides, the CDR3 is TGCAGCGTTGAAGGTGACGACTCCTACGAGCAGTACTTC. Protein product: CSVEGDDSYEQYF.

V is TRBV11-2 and J is TRBJ2-7; D possibly corresponds to TRBD1 (6 bases). V was trimmed by 5 bases and J by 5 bases, leaving 13 bases between them. CDR3 size: 13 residues. In germline, CDR1 is SGHAT, CDR2 FQNNGV. The CDR3 spells CASSHRVGHEQYF. In DNA, the CDR3 is TGTGCCAGCAGCCACAGGGTTGGCCACGAGCAGTACTTC.

In its sample, this clone was seen a few times. This sequence joins TRBV9 and TRBJ2-1; the D is unclear. The germline V gene encodes CDR1 SGDLS and CDR2 YYNGEE. The CDR3 runs 11 residues. V was clipped by 3 bases and J by 7 bases, with 5 bases between them. CDR3 region: CASSAGNEQFF. The CDR3, as DNA: TGTGCCAGCAGCGCCGGTAATGAGCAGTTCTTC. Looking up the rest from reference TRBV9 and TRBJ2-1 gives the full variable domain: DSGVTQTPKHLITATGQRVTLRCSPRSGDLSVYWYQQSLDQGLQFLIQYYNGEERAKGNILERFSAQQFPDLHSELNLSSLELGDSALYFCASSAGNEQFFGPGTRLTVL.

This chain connects TRBV15 to TRBJ2-2, with 7 positions matching TRBD1. The CDR3 length is 14 residues. Germline loops: CDR1 LNHNV, CDR2 YYDKDF (reference sequence). The trim removed 6 bases at V and 1 base at J, leaving 2 bases unmatched. Here the CDR3 reads CATSRDRNTGELFF. The CDR3 region has the DNA TGTGCCACCAGTAGGGACAGGAACACCGGGGAGCTGTTTTTT. The variable domain in full, completed from reference TRBV15 and TRBJ2-2, reads DAMVIQNPRYQVTQFGKPVTLSCSQTLNHNVMYWYQQKSSQAPKLLFHYYDKDFNNEADTPDNFQSRRPNTSFCFLDIRSPGLGDTAMYLCATSRDRNTGELFFGEGSRLTVL.

The rearrangement links TRBV11-2 to TRBJ2-7; 8 bases are shared with TRBD2. Per germline, CDR1 SGHAT and CDR2 FQNNGV. This CDR3 is 15 amino acids long. The trim removed 5 bases at V and 0 bases at J, leaving 6 bases unmatched. The CDR3 bases are TGTGCCAGCAGCACAGCGGGGGACGGCTCCTACGAGCAGTACTTC. This encodes CASSTAGDGSYEQYF.

This clone has more than one count but fewer than ten. CDR3 region: CASSLSRGTGELFF. The CDR3 DNA reads as TGTGCCAGCAGTTTGTCCAGGGGCACCGGGGAGCTGTTTTTT. V and J are TRBV27 and TRBJ2-2; possibly TRBD1 for D (6 bases). V lost 3 bases to trimming and J lost 4 bases, with 9 bases between them. CDR1 is MNHEY, CDR2 SMNVEV, per germline (reference sequence). CDR3 size: 14 residues.

The rearrangement joins TRBV29-1 to TRBJ1-2, with TRBD1 matching 10 bases. With V trimmed by 4 bases and J by 5 bases, 4 bases remained unmatched. Germline V gene sequence: CDR1 SQVTM, CDR2 ANQGSEA. The CDR3 has 13 amino acids. This CDR3 is CSVVDRGHYGYTF. The CDR3 DNA reads as TGCAGCGTTGTAGACAGGGGGCATTATGGCTACACCTTC. Combining the CDR3 with reference TRBV29-1 and TRBJ1-2 gives the whole variable domain SAVISQKPSRDICQRGTSLTIQCQVDSQVTMMFWYRQQPGQSLTLIATANQGSEATYESGFVIDKFPISRPNLTFSTLTVSNMSPEDSSIYLCSVVDRGHYGYTFGSGTRLTVV.

The CDR3 bases are TGTGCCATCAGTGACCAGGGGGCCGGCACCTACAATGAGCAGTTCTTC. The encoded protein is CAISDQGAGTYNEQFF. The chain links TRBV10-3 to TRBJ2-1; 8 bases fit TRBD1. Looked up from germline, CDR1 is ENHRY and CDR2 is SYGVKD. With V trimmed by 3 bases and J by 2 bases, 6 bases remained unmatched. The CDR3 totals 16 residues.

The chain links TRBV6-5 to TRBJ1-2; 9 nucleotides line up with TRBD1. V lost 7 bases to trimming and J lost 2 bases; unmatched junction nucleotides: 5. CDR3 length: 14 amino acids. Germline V CDR1 and CDR2: MNHEY, SVGAGI. The CDR3 here is CASTYGTGNYGYTF. As DNA, the CDR3 is TGTGCCAGCACCTACGGGACAGGGAACTATGGCTACACCTTC.

This clone is a singleton in its sample. The chain uses TRBV27 and TRBJ1-1; 7 nucleotides align to TRBD1. Per germline, CDR1 MNHEY and CDR2 SMNVEV (reference sequence). The CDR3 is 14 residues long. Losses at the gene ends were 7 bases for V and 1 base for J; bases not matched to a gene: 6. CDR3: CASTRTGSNTEAFF. In DNA form, the CDR3 reads TGTGCCAGCACCCGGACAGGATCGAACACTGAAGCTTTCTTT.

The chain is built from TRBV4-1 and TRBJ2-5; D is undetermined. The V end was cut by 2 bases, the J end by 2 bases, with 6 bases between. Germline V gene sequence: CDR1 MGHRA, CDR2 YSYEKL. The CDR3 runs to 13 residues. Here the CDR3 reads CASSQRFQETQYF. CDR3 DNA: TGCGCCAGCAGCCAAAGATTTCAAGAGACCCAGTACTTC.

This clone was detected a few times. The chain has TRBV27 and TRBJ2-7; D not certain. This CDR3 spans 13 amino acids. The germline CDR1 and CDR2 sequences are MNHEY and SMNVEV (reference sequence). V gave up 3 bases and J gave up 3 bases, with 9 bases separating them. CDR3 DNA: TGTGCCAGCAGTTTTACTGACCACTACGAGCAGTACTTC. Translated, it gives CASSFTDHYEQYF.

The chain combines TRBV11-2 with TRBJ1-2, with 8 bases lining up with TRBD1. CDR3 length: 17 amino acids. Per the germline V gene, CDR1 is SGHAT and CDR2 is FQNNGV. V lost 4 bases and J lost 2; bases outside the gene matches: 12. The CDR3, as DNA: TGTGCCAGCAGCTATACCCCTGGCCAGGGGGCGAACTATGGCTACACCTTC. It is translated as CASSYTPGQGANYGYTF.

The chain links TRBV27 to TRBJ2-7, with D perhaps being TRBD1 or TRBD2 (5 bases each). Per the germline V gene, CDR1 is MNHEY and CDR2 is SMNVEV (reference sequence). This CDR3 is built from 13 residues. V lost 5 bases, J lost 0 bases, and 8 bases lay in between. The CDR3 protein is CASSRDHSYEQYF. The CDR3 coding sequence is TGTGCCAGCAGTAGGGACCACTCCTACGAGCAGTACTTC.